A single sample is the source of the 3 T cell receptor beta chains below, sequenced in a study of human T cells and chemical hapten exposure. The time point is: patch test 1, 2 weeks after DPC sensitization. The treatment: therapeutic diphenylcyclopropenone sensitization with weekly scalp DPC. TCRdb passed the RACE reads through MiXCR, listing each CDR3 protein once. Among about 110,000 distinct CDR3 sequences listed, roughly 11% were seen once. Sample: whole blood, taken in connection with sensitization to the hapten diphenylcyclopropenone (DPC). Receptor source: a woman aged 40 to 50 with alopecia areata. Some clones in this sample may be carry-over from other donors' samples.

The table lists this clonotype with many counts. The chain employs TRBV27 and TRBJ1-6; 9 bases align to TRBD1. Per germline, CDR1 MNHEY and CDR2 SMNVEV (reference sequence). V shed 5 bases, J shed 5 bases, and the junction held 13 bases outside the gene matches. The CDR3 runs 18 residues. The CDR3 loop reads CASSPHRTGEYDNSPLHF. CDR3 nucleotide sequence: TGTGCCAGCAGTCCCCATAGGACAGGGGAGTACGATAATTCACCCCTCCACTTT.

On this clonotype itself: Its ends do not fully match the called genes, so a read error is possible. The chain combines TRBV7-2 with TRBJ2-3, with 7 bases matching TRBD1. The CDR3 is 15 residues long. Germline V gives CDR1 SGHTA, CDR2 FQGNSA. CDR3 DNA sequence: TGTGCCAGCAGCTTAGAAGGGGGCTACGCAGATCCGCAGTATTTT. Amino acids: CASSLEGGYADPQYF.

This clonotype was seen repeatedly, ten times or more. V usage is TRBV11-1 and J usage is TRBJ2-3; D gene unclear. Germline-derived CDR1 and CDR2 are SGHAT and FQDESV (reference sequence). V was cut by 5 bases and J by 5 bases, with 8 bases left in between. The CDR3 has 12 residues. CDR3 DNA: TGTGCCAGCAGCCCGCTTCGAGATACGCAGTATTTT. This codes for CASSPLRDTQYF.